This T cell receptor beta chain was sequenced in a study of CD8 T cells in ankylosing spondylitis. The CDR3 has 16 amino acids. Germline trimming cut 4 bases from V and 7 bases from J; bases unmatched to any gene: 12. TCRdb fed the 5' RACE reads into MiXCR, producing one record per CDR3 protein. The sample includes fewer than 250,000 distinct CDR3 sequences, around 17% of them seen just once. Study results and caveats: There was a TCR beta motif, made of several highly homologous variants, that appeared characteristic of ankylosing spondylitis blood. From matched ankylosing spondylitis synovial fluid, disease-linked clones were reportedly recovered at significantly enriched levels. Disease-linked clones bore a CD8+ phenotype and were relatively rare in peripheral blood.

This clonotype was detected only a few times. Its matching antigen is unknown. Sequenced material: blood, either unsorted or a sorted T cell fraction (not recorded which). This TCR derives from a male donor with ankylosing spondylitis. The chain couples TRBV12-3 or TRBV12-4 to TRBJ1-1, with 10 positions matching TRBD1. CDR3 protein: CASSSRQGAVADEAFF. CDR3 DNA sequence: TGTGCCAGCAGTTCCAGACAGGGGGCCGTGGCTGATGAAGCTTTCTTT.